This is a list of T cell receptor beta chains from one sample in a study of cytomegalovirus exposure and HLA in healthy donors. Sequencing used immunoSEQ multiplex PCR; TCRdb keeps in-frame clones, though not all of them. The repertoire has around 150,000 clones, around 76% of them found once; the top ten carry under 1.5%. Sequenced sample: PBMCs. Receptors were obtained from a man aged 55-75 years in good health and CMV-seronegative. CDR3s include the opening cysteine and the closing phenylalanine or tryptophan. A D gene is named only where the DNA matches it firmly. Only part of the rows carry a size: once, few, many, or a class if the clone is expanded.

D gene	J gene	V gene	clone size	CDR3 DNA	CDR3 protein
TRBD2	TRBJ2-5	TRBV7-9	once	TGTTCCAGCAGCTTGCTTCCGGGGGGGCCAGAGACCCAGTACTTC	CSSSLLPGGPETQYF
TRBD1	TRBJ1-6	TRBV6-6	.	TGTGCCAGCAGTCAAGACAGGGCCCCTTCACCCCTCCACTTT	CASSQDRAPSPLHF
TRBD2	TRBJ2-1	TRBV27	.	TGTGCCAGCAGTTTATCGGCTAGCGGGGGGGCCGGTGAGCAGTTCTTC	CASSLSASGGAGEQFF
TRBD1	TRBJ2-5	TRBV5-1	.	TGCGCCAGCAGGGACACAGGGGGAGAGACCCAGTACTTC	CASRDTGGETQYF
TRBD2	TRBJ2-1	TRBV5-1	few	TGCGCCAGCAGCTACCTAGGACTAGCGGGTGGTCTATACAATGAGCAGTTCTTC	CASSYLGLAGGLYNEQFF
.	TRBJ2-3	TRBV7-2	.	TGTGCCAGCAGCAATAACCCGCTACGTGGGCAGTATTTT	CASSNNPLRGQYF
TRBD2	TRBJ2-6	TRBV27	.	TGTGCCAGCAGTTCGATAGCGGGATTGCTTGGGGCCAACGTCCTGACTTTC	CASSSIAGLLGANVLTF
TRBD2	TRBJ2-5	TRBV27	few	TGTGCCAGCAGTTTATCGGCTAGCGGGGGGCCCCGACTCCTCCAAGAGACCCAGTACTTC	CASSLSASGGPRLLQETQYF
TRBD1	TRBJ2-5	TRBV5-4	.	TGTGCCAGCAGCCGGGACAGCCTTGGAGAGACCCAGTACTTC	CASSRDSLGETQYF
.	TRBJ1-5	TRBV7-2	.	TGTGCCAGCAGCTTAAACACCCCGGGGCAGCCCCAGCATTTT	CASSLNTPGQPQHF
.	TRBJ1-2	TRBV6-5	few	TGTGCCAGCAGTTTGGGACTCGAGGCGGGAGGCTACACCTTC	CASSLGLEAGGYTF
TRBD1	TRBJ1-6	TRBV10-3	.	TGTGCCATCCAAAGGACAGGGCGGCTCTCACCCCTCCACTTT	CAIQRTGRLSPLHF
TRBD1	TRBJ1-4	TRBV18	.	TGTGCCAGCTCACTAGACAGGGGACGAAATGAAAAACTGTTTTTT	CASSLDRGRNEKLFF
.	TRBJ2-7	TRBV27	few	TGTGCCAGCAGTTTACTAGGGCAGCTGAGGGACGAGCAGTACTTC	CASSLLGQLRDEQYF
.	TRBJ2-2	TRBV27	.	TGTGCCAGCAGGGCGGACAGGAGGGACACCGGGGAGCTGTTTTTT	CASRADRRDTGELFF
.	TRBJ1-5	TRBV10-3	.	TGTGCCATCAGTGAGTCCGAAGCAGGGAGGGGGGGTCAGCCCCAGCATTTT	CAISESEAGRGGQPQHF
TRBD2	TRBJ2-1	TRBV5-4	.	TGTGCCAGCAGCTTCAGCGGGGAGGATGAGCAGTTCTTC	CASSFSGEDEQFF
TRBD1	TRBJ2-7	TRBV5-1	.	TGCGCCAGCAGCTTGGGTCAAGGACAGGCCCGGGAGCAGTACTTC	CASSLGQGQAREQYF
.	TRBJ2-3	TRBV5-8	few	TGTGCCAGCAGCTTGGGTAGCTCTAGCACAGATACGCAGTATTTT	CASSLGSSSTDTQYF
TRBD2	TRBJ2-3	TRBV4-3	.	TGCGCCAGCAGCCAAGATCCTTCCGGGGGAGGGTCGGATACGCAGTATTTT	CASSQDPSGGGSDTQYF
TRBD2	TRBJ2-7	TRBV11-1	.	TGTGCCAGCAGCTCGGGAGGGGCTGGTGGCGAGCAGTACTTC	CASSSGGAGGEQYF
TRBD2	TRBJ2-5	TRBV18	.	TGTGCCAGCTCACCACCTGCAGCGGGGGGAGGAGAGACCCAGTACTTC	CASSPPAAGGGETQYF
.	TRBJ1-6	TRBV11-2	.	TGTGCCAGCAGCTTGAGTAGGGGAGGGGGATATAATTCACCCCTCCACTTT	CASSLSRGGGYNSPLHF
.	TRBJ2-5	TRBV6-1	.	TGTGCCAGCAGTGATTCCTATCAAGAGACCCAGTACTTC	CASSDSYQETQYF
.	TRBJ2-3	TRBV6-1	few	TGTGCCAGCAGTGGAAGTGTCGGGGGTTACATCATTGATACGCAGTATTTT	CASSGSVGGYIIDTQYF
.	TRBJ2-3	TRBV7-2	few	TGTGCCAGCAGCTTAGCGGGCAGGGGACCTAGCACAGATACGCAGTATTTT	CASSLAGRGPSTDTQYF
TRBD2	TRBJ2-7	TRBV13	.	TGTGCCAGCAGCTTAGGAAGCGGGGGGACCTACGAGCAGTACTTC	CASSLGSGGTYEQYF
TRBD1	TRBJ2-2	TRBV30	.	TGTGCCTCCTCATTCGACAGGGAAATCCGTTGGGGGGAGCTGTTTTTT	CASSFDREIRWGELFF
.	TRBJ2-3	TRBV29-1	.	TGCAGCGTTGGACGGGATAGCACAGATACGCAGTATTTT	CSVGRDSTDTQYF
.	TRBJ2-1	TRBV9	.	TGTGCCAGCAGCGTAGGGATCGTCGGGAATGAGCAGTTCTTC	CASSVGIVGNEQFF
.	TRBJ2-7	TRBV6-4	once	TGTGCCAGCAGTTCACCGAGACTAGGACTCTACGAGCAGTACTTC	CASSSPRLGLYEQYF
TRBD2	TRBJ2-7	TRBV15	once	TGTGCCACCAGCAGAGGACGGACTAGGACTAGCGGGGCCGAGCAGTACTTC	CATSRGRTRTSGAEQYF
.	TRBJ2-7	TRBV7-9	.	TGTGCCAGCAGCTTATCCCTGAGCTCCTACGAGCAGTACTTC	CASSLSLSSYEQYF
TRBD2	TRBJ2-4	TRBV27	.	TGTGCCAGCAGTTTGGCGAGGGAGGGTGACATTCAGTACTTC	CASSLAREGDIQYF
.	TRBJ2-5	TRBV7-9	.	TGTGCCAGCTCCGACAGTGTCCAAGAGACCCAGTACTTC	CASSDSVQETQYF
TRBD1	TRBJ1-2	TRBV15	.	TGTGCCACCAGCAGAGATAGCGGGACAGGGCGCTTC	CATSRDSGTGRF
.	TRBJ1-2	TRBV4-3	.	TGCGCCAGCAGCCAAGACCCAGGGGTCTATGGCTACACCTTC	CASSQDPGVYGYTF
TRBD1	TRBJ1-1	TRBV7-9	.	TGTTCCAGCAGCTCCAGGGACAGTCAGACCACTGAAGCTTTCTTT	CSSSSRDSQTTEAFF
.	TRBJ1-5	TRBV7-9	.	TGTGCCAGCAGCTTATTCCCGAGCGGGGGGGGGAGCAATCAGCCCCAGCATTTT	CASSLFPSGGGSNQPQHF
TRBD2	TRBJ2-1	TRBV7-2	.	TGTGCCAGCAGCTTAGTAGCGGGGGCCCCGGGCAATGAGCAGTTCTTC	CASSLVAGAPGNEQFF
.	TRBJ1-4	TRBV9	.	TGTGCCAGCAGCGTCACAGAGGAAAAACTGTTTTTT	CASSVTEEKLFF
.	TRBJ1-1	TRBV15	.	TGTGCCACCAGCCCAGAAGGGAGTCCTGAAGCTTTCTTT	CATSPEGSPEAFF
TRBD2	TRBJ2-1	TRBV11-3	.	TGTGCCAGCAGCGGGGGGGCCTACAATGAGCAGTTCTTC	CASSGGAYNEQFF
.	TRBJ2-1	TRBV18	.	TGTGCCAGCTCACCACTGGCCGGAGACAATGAGCAGTTCTTC	CASSPLAGDNEQFF
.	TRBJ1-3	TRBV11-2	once	TGTGCCAGCAGCTCTCCGACAGTCGGAAACACCATATATTTT	CASSSPTVGNTIYF
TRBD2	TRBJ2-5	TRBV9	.	TGTGCCAGCAGCGTACTAGCGGGGTCCCAAGAGACCCAGTACTTC	CASSVLAGSQETQYF
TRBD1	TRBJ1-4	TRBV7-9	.	TGTGCCAGCAGCTTAGGCGGGACAGGGGTGAAAAAACTGTTTTTT	CASSLGGTGVKKLFF
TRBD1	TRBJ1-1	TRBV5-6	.	TGTGCCAGCAGCTTGCCCCCCGGGACAGGGAACACTGAAGCTTTCTTT	CASSLPPGTGNTEAFF
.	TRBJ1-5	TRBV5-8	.	TGTGCCAGCAGCTCCCGTCAGCCCCAGCATTTT	CASSSRQPQHF